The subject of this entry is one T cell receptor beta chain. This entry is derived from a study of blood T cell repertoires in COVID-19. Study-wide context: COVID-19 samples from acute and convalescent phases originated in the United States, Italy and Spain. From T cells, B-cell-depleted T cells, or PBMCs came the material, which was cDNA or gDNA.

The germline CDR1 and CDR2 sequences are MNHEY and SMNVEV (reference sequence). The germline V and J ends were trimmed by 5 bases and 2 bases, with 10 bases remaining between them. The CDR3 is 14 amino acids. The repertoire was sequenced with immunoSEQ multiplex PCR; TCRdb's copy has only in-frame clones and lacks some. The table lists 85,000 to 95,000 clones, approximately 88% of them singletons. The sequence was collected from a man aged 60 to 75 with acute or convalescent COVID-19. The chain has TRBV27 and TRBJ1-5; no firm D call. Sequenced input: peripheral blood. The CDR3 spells CASSDIVGNQPQHF. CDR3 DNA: TGTGCCAGCAGTGACATTGTTGGCAATCAGCCCCAGCATTTT.